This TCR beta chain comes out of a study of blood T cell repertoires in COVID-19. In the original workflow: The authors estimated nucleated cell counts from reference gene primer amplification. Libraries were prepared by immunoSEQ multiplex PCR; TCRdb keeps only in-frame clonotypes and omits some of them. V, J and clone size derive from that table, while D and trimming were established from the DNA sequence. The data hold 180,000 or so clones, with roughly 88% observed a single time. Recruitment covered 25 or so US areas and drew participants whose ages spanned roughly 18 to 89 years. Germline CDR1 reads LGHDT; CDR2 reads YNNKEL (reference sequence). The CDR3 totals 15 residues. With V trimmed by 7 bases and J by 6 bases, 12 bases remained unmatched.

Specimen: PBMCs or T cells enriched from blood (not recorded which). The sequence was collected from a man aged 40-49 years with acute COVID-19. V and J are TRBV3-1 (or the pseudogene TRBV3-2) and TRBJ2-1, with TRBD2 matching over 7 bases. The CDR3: CASNFGLESRNEQFF. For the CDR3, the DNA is TGTGCCAGCAACTTCGGACTAGAATCACGCAATGAGCAGTTCTTC.